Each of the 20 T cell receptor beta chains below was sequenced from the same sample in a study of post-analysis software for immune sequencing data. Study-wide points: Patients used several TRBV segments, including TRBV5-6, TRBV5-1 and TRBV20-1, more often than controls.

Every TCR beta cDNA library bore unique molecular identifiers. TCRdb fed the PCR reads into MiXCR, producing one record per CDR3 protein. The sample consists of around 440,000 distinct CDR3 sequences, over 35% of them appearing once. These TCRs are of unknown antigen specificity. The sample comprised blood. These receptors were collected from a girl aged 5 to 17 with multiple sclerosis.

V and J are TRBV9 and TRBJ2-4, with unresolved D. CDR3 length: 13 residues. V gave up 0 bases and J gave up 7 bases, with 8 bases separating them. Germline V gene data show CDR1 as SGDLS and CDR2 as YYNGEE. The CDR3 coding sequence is TGTGCCAGCAGCGTAGAAAGTGGGAACATTCAGTACTTC. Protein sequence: CASSVESGNIQYF.

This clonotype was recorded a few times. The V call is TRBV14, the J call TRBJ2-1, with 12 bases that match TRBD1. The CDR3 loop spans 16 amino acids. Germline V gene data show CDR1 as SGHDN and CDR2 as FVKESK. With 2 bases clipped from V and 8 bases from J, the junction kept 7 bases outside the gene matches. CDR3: CASSQIRDRGPYEQFF. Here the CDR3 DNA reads TGTGCCAGCAGCCAAATCCGGGACAGGGGGCCATATGAGCAGTTCTTC.

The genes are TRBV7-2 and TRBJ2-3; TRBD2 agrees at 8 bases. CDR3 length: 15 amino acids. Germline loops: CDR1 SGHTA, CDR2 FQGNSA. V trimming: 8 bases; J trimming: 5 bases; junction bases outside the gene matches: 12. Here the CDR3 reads CASRGGSDSGDTQYF. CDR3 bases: TGTGCCAGCCGCGGGGGGAGCGACTCCGGAGATACGCAGTATTTT. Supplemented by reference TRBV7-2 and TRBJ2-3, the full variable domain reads GAGVSQSPSNKVTEKGKDVELRCDPISGHTALYWYRQSLGQGLEFLIYFQGNSAPDKSGLPSDRFSAERTGGSVSTLTIQRTQQEDSAVYLCASRGGSDSGDTQYFGPGTRLTVL.

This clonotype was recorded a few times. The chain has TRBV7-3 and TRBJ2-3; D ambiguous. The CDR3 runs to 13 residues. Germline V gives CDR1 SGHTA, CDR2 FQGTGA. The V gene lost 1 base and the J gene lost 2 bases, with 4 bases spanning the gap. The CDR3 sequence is CASSLSHTDTQYF. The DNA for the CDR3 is TGTGCCAGCAGCTTAAGTCACACAGATACGCAGTATTTT. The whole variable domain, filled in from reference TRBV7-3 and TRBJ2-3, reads GAGVSQTPSNKVTEKGKYVELRCDPISGHTALYWYRQSLGQGPEFLIYFQGTGAADDSGLPNDRFFAVRPEGSVSTLKIQRTERGDSAVYLCASSLSHTDTQYFGPGTRLTVL.

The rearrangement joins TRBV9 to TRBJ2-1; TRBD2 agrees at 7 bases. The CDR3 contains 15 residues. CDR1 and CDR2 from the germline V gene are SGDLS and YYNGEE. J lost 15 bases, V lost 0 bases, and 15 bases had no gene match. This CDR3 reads CASSVANLDPGTMFF. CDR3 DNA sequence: TGTGCCAGCAGCGTAGCCAACCTAGACCCCGGGACTATGTTCTTC.

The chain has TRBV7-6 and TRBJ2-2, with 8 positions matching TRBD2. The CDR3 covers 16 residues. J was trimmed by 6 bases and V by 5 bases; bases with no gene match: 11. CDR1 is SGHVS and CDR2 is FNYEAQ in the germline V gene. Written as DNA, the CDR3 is TGTGCCAGCAGCGACGACACTGCCGGGAGGGCCGGGGAGCTGTTTTTT. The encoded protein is CASSDDTAGRAGELFF.

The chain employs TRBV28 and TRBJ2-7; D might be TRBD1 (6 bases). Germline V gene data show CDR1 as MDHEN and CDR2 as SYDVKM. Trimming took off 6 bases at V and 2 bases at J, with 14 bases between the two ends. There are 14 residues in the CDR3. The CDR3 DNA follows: TGTGCCAGCAGACCAGGACAGTGGCCCTACGAGCAGTACTTC. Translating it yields CASRPGQWPYEQYF.

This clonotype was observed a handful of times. As DNA, the CDR3 is TGTGCCAGCAGTTTAAAGCTCTCCTACGAGCAGTACTTC. The encoded protein is CASSLKLSYEQYF. The chain employs TRBV27 and TRBJ2-7; D unclear. This CDR3 spans 13 amino acids. CDR1 is MNHEY, CDR2 SMNVEV, per germline (reference sequence). V was cut by 2 bases and J by 0 bases, with 5 bases left in between.

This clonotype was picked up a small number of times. The CDR3 region is CASKTEDNEKLFF. CDR3 in DNA: TGCGCCAGCAAGACAGAAGATAATGAAAAACTGTTTTTT. This chain joins TRBV4-1 and TRBJ1-4, with a possible D match to TRBD1 (5 bases). This CDR3 spans 13 amino acids. The V and J ends lost 7 bases and 4 bases respectively, with 10 bases between them. Germline lookup yields CDR1 MGHRA and CDR2 YSYEKL.

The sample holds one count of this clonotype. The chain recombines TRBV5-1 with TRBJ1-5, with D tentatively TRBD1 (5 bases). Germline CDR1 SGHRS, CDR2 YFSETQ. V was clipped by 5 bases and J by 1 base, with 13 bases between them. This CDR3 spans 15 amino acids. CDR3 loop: CASSPEGTSNQPQHF. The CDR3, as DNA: TGCGCCAGCAGTCCTGAGGGGACCAGCAATCAGCCCCAGCATTTT.

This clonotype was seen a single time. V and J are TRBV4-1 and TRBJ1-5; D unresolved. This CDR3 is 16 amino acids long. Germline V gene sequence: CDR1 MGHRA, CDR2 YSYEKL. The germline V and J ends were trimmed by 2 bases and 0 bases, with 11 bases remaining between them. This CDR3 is CASSQKSIGSNQPQHF. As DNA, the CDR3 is TGCGCCAGCAGCCAAAAAAGTATCGGTAGCAATCAGCCCCAGCATTTT.

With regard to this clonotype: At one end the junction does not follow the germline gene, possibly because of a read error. CDR3 nucleotide sequence: TGTGTCAGCAGCCTGCAAGCCTACGAGCAGTACTTC. This codes for CVSSLQAYEQYF. The J gene is TRBJ2-7, the V gene TRBV7-2; no clear D. CDR1 and CDR2 from the germline V gene are SGHTA and FQGNSA. This CDR3 region has 12 residues.

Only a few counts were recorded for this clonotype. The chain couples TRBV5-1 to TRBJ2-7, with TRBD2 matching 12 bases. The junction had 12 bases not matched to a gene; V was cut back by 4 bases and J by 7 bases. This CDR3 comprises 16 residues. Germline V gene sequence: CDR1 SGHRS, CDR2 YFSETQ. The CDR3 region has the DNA TGCGCCAGCAGCCCATTAGGACTAGCGGGATATGGTGAGCAGTACTTC. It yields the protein CASSPLGLAGYGEQYF.

CDR3 in DNA: TGTGCCAGCGGACAGCCGTTGCCCCAGCATTTT. Protein sequence: CASGQPLPQHF. This chain joins TRBV6-2 or TRBV6-3 and TRBJ1-5; perhaps TRBD1 as D (6 bases). The CDR3 runs to 11 residues. With 8 bases removed from V and 9 bases from J, the gap between germline ends came to 11 bases. Per the germline V gene, CDR1 is MNHEY and CDR2 is SVGEGT.

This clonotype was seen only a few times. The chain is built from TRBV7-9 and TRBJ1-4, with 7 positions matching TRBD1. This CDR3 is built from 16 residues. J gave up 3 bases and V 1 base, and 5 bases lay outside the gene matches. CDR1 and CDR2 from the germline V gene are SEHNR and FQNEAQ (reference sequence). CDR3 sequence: CASSLEGAQSNEKLFF. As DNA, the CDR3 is TGTGCCAGCAGCTTAGAGGGGGCGCAGTCTAATGAAAAACTGTTTTTT.

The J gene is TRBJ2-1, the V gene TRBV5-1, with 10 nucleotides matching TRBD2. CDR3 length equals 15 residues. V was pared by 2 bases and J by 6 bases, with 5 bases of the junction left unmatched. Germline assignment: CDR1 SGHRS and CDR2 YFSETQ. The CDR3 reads CASSFLAGEGNEQFF. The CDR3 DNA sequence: TGCGCCAGCAGCTTTCTAGCGGGAGAAGGCAATGAGCAGTTCTTC.

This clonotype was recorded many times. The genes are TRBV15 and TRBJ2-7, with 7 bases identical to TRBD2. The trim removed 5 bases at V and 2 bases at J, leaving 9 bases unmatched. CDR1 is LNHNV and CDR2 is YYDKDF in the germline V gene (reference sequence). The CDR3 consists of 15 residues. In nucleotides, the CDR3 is TGTGCCACCAGCCTCAGGAGCGGGGAAACCTACGAGCAGTACTTC. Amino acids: CATSLRSGETYEQYF.

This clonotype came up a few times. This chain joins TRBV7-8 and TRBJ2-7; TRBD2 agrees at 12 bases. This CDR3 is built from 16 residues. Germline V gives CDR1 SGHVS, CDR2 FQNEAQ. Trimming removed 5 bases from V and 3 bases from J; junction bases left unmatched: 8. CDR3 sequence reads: CASSALAGGTLYEQYF. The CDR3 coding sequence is TGTGCCAGCAGCGCACTAGCGGGAGGCACACTCTACGAGCAGTACTTC.

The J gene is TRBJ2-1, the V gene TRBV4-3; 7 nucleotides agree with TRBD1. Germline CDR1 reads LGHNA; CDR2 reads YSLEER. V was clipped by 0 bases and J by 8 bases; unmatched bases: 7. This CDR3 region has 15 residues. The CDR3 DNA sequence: TGCGCCAGCAGCCAAGATAACGACAGGGTCTATGAGCAGTTCTTC. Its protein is CASSQDNDRVYEQFF.

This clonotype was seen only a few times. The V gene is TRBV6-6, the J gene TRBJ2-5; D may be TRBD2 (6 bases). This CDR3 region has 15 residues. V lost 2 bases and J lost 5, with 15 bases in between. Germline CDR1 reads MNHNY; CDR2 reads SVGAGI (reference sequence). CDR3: CASSYAWDSRETQYF. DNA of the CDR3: TGTGCCAGCAGTTACGCTTGGGACTCAAGGGAGACCCAGTACTTC.